One TCR beta chain is described in this entry. The entry originates in a study of T cell changes during pregnancy in multiple sclerosis. The ends lost 3 bases at V and 1 base at J; junction bases unmatched: 8. The CDR3 runs 17 residues. CDR1 is SGDLS, CDR2 YYNGEE, per germline. TCRdb keeps only in-frame clones here, not all; method: immunoSEQ multiplex PCR. The data contain approximately 70,000 clones, roughly 91% of them singletons. The gene calls are TRBV9 and TRBJ1-1, with 11 bases aligning to TRBD1. This receptor was taken from a female donor in good health, enrolled as a control in a pregnancy study. This sample comprised peripheral blood, obtained in the third trimester of pregnancy. DNA of the CDR3: TGTGCCAGCAGCGCCTCCGGGACAGGGGGGTCGAACACTGAAGCTTTCTTT. It encodes CASSASGTGGSNTEAFF. The full variable domain, its missing parts supplied by reference TRBV9 and TRBJ1-1, is DSGVTQTPKHLITATGQRVTLRCSPRSGDLSVYWYQQSLDQGLQFLIQYYNGEERAKGNILERFSAQQFPDLHSELNLSSLELGDSALYFCASSASGTGGSNTEAFFGQGTRLTVV.